The clone carrying this T cell receptor (beta chain) came up many times. Germline CDR1 SGHNT, CDR2 YENEEA. V was shortened by 1 base and J by 5 bases, with 18 bases between the two germline ends. The CDR3 covers 17 residues. The investigators amplified TCR beta CDR3 regions from RNA transcripts. The TCR CDR3 was amplified in a first-round RT-PCR using the HTBI primer set. TCRdb re-called the multiplex PCR reads with MiXCR, one entry per CDR3 protein. Among 660,000 or so distinct CDR3 sequences listed, under 25% were seen once. The sample belongs to a study of T cells in Graves' hyperthyroidism and ophthalmopathy.

The sequenced sample was blood. The clonotype comes from a man aged 25-45 years with Graves' ophthalmopathy. The chain recombines TRBV11-3 with TRBJ2-1, with D unclear. DNA of the CDR3: TGTGCCAGCAGCTTAGTCTTCATATCGTGGCATAACAATGAGCAGTTCTTC. Protein sequence: CASSLVFISWHNNEQFF.